These T cell receptor beta chains were read from a single sample in a study of T cells in Graves' hyperthyroidism and ophthalmopathy. TCRdb reprocessed the multiplex PCR reads with MiXCR, giving one entry per CDR3 protein. The sample holds 480,000 or so distinct CDR3 sequences; approximately 15% are singletons and the top ten take around 17%. Specimen: blood. The receptors come from a woman between 18 and 30 years old with Graves' hyperthyroidism. CDR3s include the opening cysteine and the closing phenylalanine or tryptophan. The D gene is left open where the match is weak. Some rows have no size entry. The others give once, few or many, or a class for an expanded clone.

d_call | j_call | v_call | clone_size | cdr3_nt | cdr3_aa
NA | TRBJ1-2 | TRBV13 | NA | TGTGCCAGCAGCTTAGGAGCCAGGGAAGACGGCTACACCTTC | CASSLGAREDGYTF
TRBD1 | TRBJ2-5 | TRBV12-5 | many | TGTGCTAGTGGTTTGGGGGACAGAGCCCAAGAGACCCAGTACTTC | CASGLGDRAQETQYF
NA | TRBJ2-1 | TRBV7-2 | many | TGTGCCAGCAGCCCGGGACGAGGGGACAATGAGCAGTTCTTC | CASSPGRGDNEQFF
NA | TRBJ1-1 | TRBV12-3/TRBV12-4 | NA | TGTGCCAGCAGTTCCCCGACGGGTGGGCACACTGAAGCTTTCTTT | CASSSPTGGHTEAFF
TRBD1 | TRBJ2-4 | TRBV28 | many | TGTGCCAGCAGTCCAGCCGGGACAGGGAAGGCGAAAAACATTCAGTACTTC | CASSPAGTGKAKNIQYF
TRBD2 | TRBJ2-1 | TRBV30 | few | TGTGCCTGGATGGGGACTAGCGGGAGAAGACTGTTCTTC | CAWMGTSGRRLFF
TRBD2 | TRBJ2-4 | TRBV19 | NA | TGTGCCAGTAGCAGTCTGCTAGCGGGAGGGGCCAAAAACATTCAGTACTTC | CASSSLLAGGAKNIQYF
NA | TRBJ2-1 | TRBV15 | NA | TGTGCCACCAGCAGAGCTCGGAATGAGCAGTTCTTC | CATSRARNEQFF
TRBD2 | TRBJ2-3 | TRBV20-1 | many | TGCAGTGCTAGAGACCTAGCGGGTGCTGGTACAGATACGCAGTATTTT | CSARDLAGAGTDTQYF
TRBD1 | TRBJ2-2 | TRBV20-1 | NA | TGCAGTGCTCAGACAGGGGCCACCGGGGAGCTGTTTTTT | CSAQTGATGELFF
TRBD2 | TRBJ2-1 | TRBV7-3 | many | TGTGCCAGCAGCTTAGCGGGAGGCTTTTACAATGAGCAGTTCTTC | CASSLAGGFYNEQFF
TRBD2 | TRBJ2-3 | TRBV20-1 | NA | TGCAGTGCTAGCAGCCCCAACCAGCGGGAGCGCACAGATACGCAGTATTTT | CSASSPNQRERTDTQYF